The following is a T cell receptor beta chain sequence with its context. Its antigen is as yet unknown. The junction shows a germline mismatch at one end, possibly a read error. This entry comes from a study of tumor-infiltrating lymphocytes in primary liver carcinoma. For each extraction, RNA and DNA were obtained together from 20-30 mg of unsorted bulk tissue. By surgical resection, the patients were treated for their primary liver carcinoma. CDR3 length equals 11 residues. Study-wide points: Tumor-adjacent and tumor-blood pairs shared less of their repertoires than tumor region pairs shared. There were only about 7-24% of top clones found in all five tumor regions.

The investigators made TCR beta cDNA from roughly 0.45 ug total RNA, using a constant-region primer. Three-round nested multiplex PCR performed with slightly modified ARM-PCR produced the TCR beta libraries. Primers for the first two PCR rounds were TRBV1-TRBV30 forward primers and a C-beta reverse primer (roughly 10 cycles per round). MiXCR, run by TCRdb on the multiplex PCR reads, gives a single entry per CDR3 protein. Seen here are 50,000 or so distinct CDR3 sequences, around 77% observed once, and the top ten hold around a quarter. V and J are TRBV12-3 or TRBV12-4 and TRBJ1-1; no clear D gene. The origin of this receptor is a man aged 35 to 55 with primary liver carcinoma and hepatitis B virus infection. The sequencing input was liver tumor tissue from sampling region 5. Documented subset: tumor region T5, tumor centre. The CDR3 spells CTSNSGSRAFF. CDR3 in DNA: TGTACCAGCAACTCAGGTTCCCGAGCTTTCTTT.